This entry lists 26 T cell receptor beta chains sequenced from one sample in a study of identical twins. TCRdb re-derived calls from the 5' RACE reads in MiXCR, one entry per CDR3 protein. Of under 800,000 distinct CDR3 sequences listed, 21% are singletons. This sample was shared with a second study, whose subject was T cells expressing NK-cell markers.

The sequencing sample was made of PBMCs. These receptors originate from a woman under 30 in good health.

The chain carries TRBV25-1 and TRBJ2-2; a possible D gene is TRBD1 (6 bases). Trimming left V 3 bases short and J 6 bases short, with 14 bases between. The CDR3 is 15 amino acids. The germline gives CDR1 MGHDK, CDR2 SYGVNS. The CDR3 nucleotides are TGTGCCAGCAGTGACCTGACAGGTGGACCCGGGGAGCTGTTTTTT. Translation: CASSDLTGGPGELFF.

The V and J genes are TRBV7-9 and TRBJ1-1; TRBD1 is a possible D gene (6 bases). The CDR3 spans 14 residues. CDR1 and CDR2 (germline): SEHNR, FQNEAQ (reference sequence). The V gene lost 1 base and the J gene lost 4 bases, with 10 bases spanning the gap. CDR3 nucleotides: TGTGCCAGCAGCTTAGACCCAGGGGCCACTGAAGCTTTCTTT. This gives the protein CASSLDPGATEAFF. Combining the CDR3 with reference TRBV7-9 and TRBJ1-1 gives the whole variable domain DTGVSQNPRHKITKRGQNVTFRCDPISEHNRLYWYRQTLGQGPEFLTYFQNEAQLEKSRLLSDRFSAERPKGSFSTLEIQRTEQGDSAMYLCASSLDPGATEAFFGQGTRLTVV.

The chain uses TRBV20-1 and TRBJ1-1; the D is unclear. This CDR3 contains 12 residues. V was cut by 1 base and J by 7 bases, with 10 bases left in between. Germline assignment: CDR1 DFQATT and CDR2 SNEGSKA (reference sequence). The CDR3 is CSARVAGNEAFF. CDR3 in DNA: TGCAGTGCTAGAGTGGCGGGAAATGAAGCTTTCTTT.

The chain carries TRBV4-1 and TRBJ1-1; D remains unclear. V was trimmed by 9 bases and J by 0 bases, leaving 5 bases between them. Looked up from germline, CDR1 is MGHRA and CDR2 is YSYEKL. The length of the CDR3 is 11 residues. In DNA, the CDR3 is TGCGCCAGTGTTATGAACACTGAAGCTTTCTTT. This encodes CASVMNTEAFF.

This clonotype has a handful of counts. The chain recombines TRBV21-1 with TRBJ2-1. TRBV21-1 constitutes a pseudogene. The CDR3 extends over 11 amino acids. The chain's CDR3 is CASQRNNEQFF. The CDR3 bases are TGTGCCAGCCAAAGAAACAATGAGCAGTTCTTC.

This clonotype was found a few times. The rearrangement links TRBV12-3 or TRBV12-4 to TRBJ1-5; TRBD1 is a possible D gene (6 bases). V was trimmed by 6 bases and J by 2 bases, leaving 14 bases between them. The CDR3 loop spans 15 amino acids. The DNA of the CDR3 is TGTGCCAGCAGCCGAGGGGGAGAACGCAATCAGCCCCAGCATTTT. It specifies CASSRGGERNQPQHF.

The sample holds many counts of this clonotype. This rearrangement joins TRBV24-1 to TRBJ2-2; 9 bases align to TRBD1. The ends lost 9 bases at V and 4 bases at J; junction bases unmatched: 5. The CDR3 runs to 14 residues. CDR1 and CDR2 (germline): KGHDR, SFDVKD. The CDR3 protein is CATGGTGTTGELFF. The CDR3 DNA follows: TGTGCCACCGGCGGGACAGGGACCACCGGGGAGCTGTTTTTT.

V and J are TRBV29-1 and TRBJ2-4; the D gene is possibly TRBD2 (5 bases). V was shortened by 3 bases and J by 8 bases, with 14 bases between the two germline ends. Germline V gene data show CDR1 as SQVTM and CDR2 as ANQGSEA. The CDR3 length is 13 residues. The CDR3 DNA is TGCAGCGTTGATGACGGGGTTCAAGACATTCAGTACTTC. Translation: CSVDDGVQDIQYF. The full variable domain, its missing parts supplied by reference TRBV29-1 and TRBJ2-4, is SAVISQKPSRDICQRGTSLTIQCQVDSQVTMMFWYRQQPGQSLTLIATANQGSEATYESGFVIDKFPISRPNLTFSTLTVSNMSPEDSSIYLCSVDDGVQDIQYFGAGTRLSVL.

This clonotype has a handful of counts. The chain employs TRBV20-1 and TRBJ2-3; D remains unclear. CDR3 length: 13 residues. Germline V gene sequence: CDR1 DFQATT, CDR2 SNEGSKA (reference sequence). The CDR3 loop reads CSAGVVGTDTQYF. The DNA of the CDR3 is TGCAGCGCCGGTGTAGTCGGGACAGATACGCAGTATTTT.

This clonotype was found a few times. V gene TRBV3-1 combines with J gene TRBJ2-1, with a possible D match to TRBD2 (6 bases). Germline CDR1 reads LGHDT; CDR2 reads YNNKEL (reference sequence). CDR3 length equals 15 residues. Between the trimmed V and J ends, which lost 1 base and 6 bases, there was a span of 13 bases. The CDR3 region has the DNA TGTGCCAGCAGCCAAGCATCATTGGGGGGCAATGAGCAGTTCTTC. Its translation: CASSQASLGGNEQFF.

This clonotype occurred many times. The CDR3 here is CASSQDLASGYNEQFF. CDR3 in DNA: TGTGCCAGCAGCCAAGATCTTGCTAGCGGTTACAATGAGCAGTTCTTC. The genes are TRBV3-1 and TRBJ2-1; TRBD2 matches 7 bases. The ends lost 0 bases at V and 4 bases at J; junction bases unmatched: 6. This CDR3 region has 16 residues. CDR1 is LGHDT, CDR2 YNNKEL, per germline (reference sequence).

A few counts support this clonotype. This chain connects TRBV4-2 to TRBJ2-3; D is undetermined. Germline values: CDR1 LGHNA, CDR2 YNFKEQ. Trimming cost V 0 bases and J 2 bases, with 12 bases left between them. The length of the CDR3 is 16 residues. DNA of the CDR3: TGTGCCAGCAGCCAAGAGCGTATGGTCACCACAGATACGCAGTATTTT. Amino acids: CASSQERMVTTDTQYF.

The chain carries TRBV29-1 and TRBJ1-2; D is uncertain. CDR1 is SQVTM and CDR2 is ANQGSEA in the germline V gene. The CDR3 is 12 amino acids. Trimming left V 3 bases short and J 2 bases short, with 7 bases between. CDR3 protein: CSVEKYNYGYTF. DNA of the CDR3: TGCAGCGTTGAGAAGTACAACTATGGCTACACCTTC.

In its sample, this clonotype was seen a few times. The chain recombines TRBV6-6 with TRBJ1-1; D is unresolved. In germline, CDR1 is MNHNY, CDR2 SVGAGI (reference sequence). Between the trimmed V and J ends, which lost 11 bases and 4 bases, there was a span of 11 bases. CDR3 length equals 11 residues. The CDR3 DNA reads TGTGCCGGGTTCGACGGCACTGAAGCTTTCTTT. Residues: CAGFDGTEAFF.

The sample holds a few counts of this clonotype. V is TRBV6-5 and J is TRBJ2-2; TRBD2 matches at 9 bases. The germline CDR1 and CDR2 sequences are MNHEY and SVGAGI. The V and J ends lost 0 bases and 5 bases, in that order; junction bases with no gene match: 10. The CDR3 consists of 18 residues. For the CDR3, the DNA is TGTGCCAGCAGTTACTCGGCTAGCGGGATAGTTCCAACCGGGGAGCTGTTTTTT. Translating it yields CASSYSASGIVPTGELFF.

This clonotype was counted at least ten times. The CDR3 sequence is CSERARGDNEQFF. The CDR3 DNA reads as TGCAGTGAACGGGCGCGGGGGGACAATGAGCAGTTCTTC. The chain joins TRBV20-1 to TRBJ2-1, with 8 bases fitting TRBD2. The CDR3 spans 13 residues. Germline V CDR1 and CDR2: DFQATT, SNEGSKA (reference sequence). V shed 7 bases and J 5 bases; nucleotides not matched to a gene: 7.

The chain couples TRBV2 to TRBJ2-5, with 8 bases aligning to TRBD1. The CDR3 contains 15 residues. With V trimmed by 6 bases and J by 5 bases, 11 bases remained unmatched. Germline CDR1 is SNHLY and CDR2 is FYNNEI. CDR3 nucleotides: TGTGCCAGCAGGTCGGACAGGGCTCGGTGGGAGACCCAGTACTTC. Its protein is CASRSDRARWETQYF.

The chain employs TRBV4-3 and TRBJ1-1; D gene unclear. CDR1 is LGHNA, CDR2 YSLEER, per germline. This CDR3 has 14 residues. Trimming stripped 0 bases from V and 4 bases from J, with 9 bases between. CDR3 bases: TGCGCCAGCAGCCAAGATCCCGTGAGCACTGAAGCTTTCTTT. It codes for CASSQDPVSTEAFF.

This clonotype was counted many times. The chain joins TRBV5-1 to TRBJ2-3, with a possible D match to TRBD2 (6 bases). V lost 0 bases, J lost 0 bases, and 11 bases lay in between. This CDR3 region has 16 residues. CDR1 is SGHRS, CDR2 YFSETQ, per germline. The CDR3 here is CASSLDPGTSTDTQYF. For the CDR3, the DNA is TGCGCCAGCAGCTTGGACCCGGGGACTAGCACAGATACGCAGTATTTT.

The chain links TRBV7-2 to TRBJ2-5; D might be TRBD2 (5 bases). This CDR3 contains 12 residues. V lost 4 bases and J lost 4, with 7 bases in between. Germline V gene sequence: CDR1 SGHTA, CDR2 FQGNSA. The CDR3 region is CASSWGVETQYF. The CDR3 DNA is TGTGCCAGCAGCTGGGGAGTAGAGACCCAGTACTTC.

Here the CDR3 reads CASSLGGTSGRATDTQYF. Written as DNA, the CDR3 is TGTGCCAGCAGCTTAGGAGGGACTAGCGGGAGGGCCACAGATACGCAGTATTTT. The rearrangement uses TRBV11-2 and TRBJ2-3; 16 bases agree with TRBD2. CDR1 SGHAT and CDR2 FQNNGV come from the germline V gene. The CDR3 contains 18 residues. The V gene end was trimmed by 1 base and the J gene end by 2 bases; junction bases not matched to a gene: 3.

This chain connects TRBV3-1 to TRBJ2-3; possible D gene TRBD2, 5 bases. Looked up from germline, CDR1 is LGHDT and CDR2 is YNNKEL (reference sequence). The V and J ends lost 4 bases and 6 bases respectively, with 17 bases between them. This CDR3 region has 15 residues. In DNA form, the CDR3 reads TGTGCCAGCAGCCTGGAACCCATGCGGGCCGATACGCAGTATTTT. Translating gives CASSLEPMRADTQYF.

This clonotype was picked up a small number of times. The chain joins TRBV9 to TRBJ2-7, with D possibly being TRBD1 (5 bases). The CDR3 sequence is 15 residues long. The V and J ends lost 1 base and 3 bases respectively, with 14 bases between them. CDR1 and CDR2 from the germline V gene are SGDLS and YYNGEE. The CDR3 sequence is CASSVQADNFYEQYF. CDR3 DNA sequence: TGTGCCAGCAGCGTACAGGCGGACAACTTCTACGAGCAGTACTTC.

This clonotype was recorded a few times. The CDR3 sequence is CASSLARSHSNEQFF. The CDR3 DNA follows: TGCGCCAGCAGCTTGGCCCGTTCCCATTCGAATGAGCAGTTCTTC. The rearrangement links TRBV5-1 to TRBJ2-1; D call uncertain. The CDR3 runs 15 residues. Trimming removed 0 bases at V and 7 bases at J, with 14 bases between. The germline V gene encodes CDR1 SGHRS and CDR2 YFSETQ.

V is TRBV10-3 and J is TRBJ2-1; possibly TRBD2 for D (5 bases). Germline CDR1 is ENHRY and CDR2 is SYGVKD. The ends were cut back, 4 bases at V and 6 bases at J, with 7 bases in the middle. There are 12 residues in the CDR3. This CDR3 reads CAISADFNEQFF. The CDR3 region has the DNA TGTGCCATCAGTGCGGACTTCAATGAGCAGTTCTTC.

The CDR3 sequence: CASSSKYRTDTQYF. Here the CDR3 DNA reads TGTGCCAGCAGCTCCAAGTATCGCACAGATACGCAGTATTTT. The gene calls are TRBV6-1 and TRBJ2-3, with D unresolved. CDR3 length: 14 residues. Germline CDR1 MNHNS, CDR2 SASEGT. V was clipped by 6 bases and J by 1 base, with 11 bases between them.